The sequence of this T cell receptor beta chain was determined in a study of T cell responses to AZD1222 COVID-19 vaccine. The study, taken as a whole, reports: Two AZD1222 doses significantly raised spike-specific TCR breadth and depth over controls.

Using immunoSEQ multiplex PCR, the repertoire was profiled, and TCRdb retains in-frame clones only, with some absent. The sample has some 84,000 clones, 87% seen once. A note on this clone: Its antigen remains unknown.

The CDR3 is made up of 15 amino acids. With 2 bases clipped from V and 5 bases from J, the junction kept 4 bases outside the gene matches. CDR1 is ENHRY, CDR2 SYGVKD, per germline. The V call is TRBV10-3, the J call TRBJ2-5, with TRBD1 matching over 11 bases. This clonotype originated in an adult who received the AZD1222 COVID-19 vaccine. Sequences were derived from peripheral blood, sampled 28 days after the second AZD1222 dose. The DNA for the CDR3 is TGTGCCATCAGTGAGGGGACAGGGGGTCGGGAGACCCAGTACTTC. This sequence encodes CAISEGTGGRETQYF.